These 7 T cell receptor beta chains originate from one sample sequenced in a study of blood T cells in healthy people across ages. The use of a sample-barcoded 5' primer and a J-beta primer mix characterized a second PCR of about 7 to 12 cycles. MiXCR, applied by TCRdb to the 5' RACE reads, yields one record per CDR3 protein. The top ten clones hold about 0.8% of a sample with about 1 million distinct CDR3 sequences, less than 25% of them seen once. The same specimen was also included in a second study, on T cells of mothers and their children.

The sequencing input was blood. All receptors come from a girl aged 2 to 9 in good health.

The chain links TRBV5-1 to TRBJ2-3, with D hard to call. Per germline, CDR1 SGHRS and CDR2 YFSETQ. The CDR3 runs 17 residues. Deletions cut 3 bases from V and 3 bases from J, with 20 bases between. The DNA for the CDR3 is TGCGCCAGCAGCTCCGCGGCCGGCATAATCACAACAGATACGCAGTATTTT. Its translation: CASSSAAGIITTDTQYF.

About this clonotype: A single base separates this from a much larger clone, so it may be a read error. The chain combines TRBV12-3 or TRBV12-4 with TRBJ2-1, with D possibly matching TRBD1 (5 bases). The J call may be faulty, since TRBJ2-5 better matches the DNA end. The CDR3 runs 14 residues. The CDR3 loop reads CASRKQADQETQYF. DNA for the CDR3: TGTGCCAGCAGGAAACAGGCGGACCAAGAGACCCAGTACTTC.

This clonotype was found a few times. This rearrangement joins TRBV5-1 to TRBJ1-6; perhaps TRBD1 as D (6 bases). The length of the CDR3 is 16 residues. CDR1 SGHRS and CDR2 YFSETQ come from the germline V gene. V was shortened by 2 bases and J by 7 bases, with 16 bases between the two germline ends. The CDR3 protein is CASSLTGGERNSPLHF. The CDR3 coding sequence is TGCGCCAGCAGCTTAACGGGGGGCGAGAGAAATTCACCCCTCCACTTT.

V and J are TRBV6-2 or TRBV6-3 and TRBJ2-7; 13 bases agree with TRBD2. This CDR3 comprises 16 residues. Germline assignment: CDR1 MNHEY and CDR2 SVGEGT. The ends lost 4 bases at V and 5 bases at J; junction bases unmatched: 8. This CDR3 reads CASSSRTSGSLNEQYF. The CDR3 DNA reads TGTGCCAGCAGTTCTCGGACTAGCGGGAGTTTAAACGAGCAGTACTTC.

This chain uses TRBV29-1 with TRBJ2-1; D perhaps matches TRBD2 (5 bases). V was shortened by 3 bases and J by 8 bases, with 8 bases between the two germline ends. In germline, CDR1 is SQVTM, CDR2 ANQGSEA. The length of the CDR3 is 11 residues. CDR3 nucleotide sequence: TGCAGCGTTGACGGGGTCTATGAGCAGTTCTTC. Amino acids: CSVDGVYEQFF.

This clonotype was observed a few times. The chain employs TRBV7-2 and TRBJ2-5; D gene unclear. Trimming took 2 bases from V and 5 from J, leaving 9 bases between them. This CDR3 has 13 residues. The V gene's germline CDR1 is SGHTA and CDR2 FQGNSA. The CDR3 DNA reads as TGTGCCAGCAGCTTATGGGTCATGGAGACCCAGTACTTC. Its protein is CASSLWVMETQYF.

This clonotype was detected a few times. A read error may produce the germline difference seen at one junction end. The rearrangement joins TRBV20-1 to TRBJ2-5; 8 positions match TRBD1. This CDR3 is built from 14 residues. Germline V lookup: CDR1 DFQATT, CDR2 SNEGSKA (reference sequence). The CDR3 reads CSAGDRGIGETQHF. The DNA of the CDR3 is TGCAGTGCAGGAGACAGGGGAATAGGGGAGACCCAGCACTTC.